Each of the 25 T cell receptor beta chains below was sequenced from the same sample in a study of T cells in Graves' hyperthyroidism and ophthalmopathy. Researchers took RNA transcripts and amplified the TCR beta CDR3 regions from them. With the HTBI primer set, the TCR CDR3 went through a first round of RT-PCR. TCRdb used MiXCR to reprocess the multiplex PCR reads, holding one entry per CDR3 protein. Among around 600,000 distinct CDR3 sequences listed, about 14% were seen once. Input material: blood. These receptors were collected from a young woman with Graves' ophthalmopathy.

The chain recombines TRBV15 with TRBJ1-1; the D gene is possibly TRBD1 (6 bases). Germline-derived CDR1 and CDR2 are LNHNV and YYDKDF (reference sequence). This CDR3 is built from 17 residues. Trimming took off 1 base at V and 0 bases at J, with 15 bases between the two ends. CDR3 residues: CATSRAPGAGLNTEAFF. The CDR3 DNA reads as TGTGCCACCAGCAGAGCTCCGGGGGCAGGGTTGAACACTGAAGCTTTCTTT.

This clonotype was seen many times. This chain connects TRBV12-3 or TRBV12-4 to TRBJ1-5, with a tentative D call TRBD1 (6 bases). The CDR3 loop spans 14 amino acids. Trimming cost V 6 bases and J 7 bases, with 16 bases left between them. The CDR3 nucleotides read TGTGCCAGCAGCAGCACAGGGTTCGGGCAGCCCCAGCATTTT. As protein: CASSSTGFGQPQHF.

CDR3 sequence reads: CASSIAFGTGDNYGYTF. In nucleotides, the CDR3 is TGTGCCAGTAGTATCGCCTTCGGGACAGGGGATAACTATGGCTACACCTTC. The chain joins TRBV19 to TRBJ1-2; TRBD1 matches 10 bases. Trimming took 3 bases from V and 1 from J; bases not matched to a gene: 8. Per the germline V gene, CDR1 is LNHDA and CDR2 is SQIVND (reference sequence). The CDR3 is made up of 17 amino acids.

This rearrangement joins TRBV6-2 or TRBV6-3 to TRBJ1-5; D is uncertain. The V end was cut by 2 bases, the J end by 5 bases, with 7 bases between. CDR1 MNHEY and CDR2 SVGEGT come from the germline V gene. The CDR3 covers 13 residues. The CDR3 protein is CASSYTHDQPQHF. DNA of the CDR3: TGTGCCAGCAGTTACACTCATGATCAGCCCCAGCATTTT.

This clonotype occurred many times. The gene calls are TRBV18 and TRBJ1-1, with D possibly being TRBD1 (6 bases). Germline-derived CDR1 and CDR2 are KGHSH and LQKENI. This CDR3 comprises 16 residues. Trimming cost V 1 base and J 0 bases, with 12 bases left between them. CDR3 DNA sequence: TGTGCCAGCTCACCACTAGACAGGACCATGAACACTGAAGCTTTCTTT. This sequence encodes CASSPLDRTMNTEAFF.

This clonotype has a count of ten or more. The rearrangement joins TRBV12-3 or TRBV12-4 to TRBJ2-2; TRBD1 or TRBD2 may be the D gene (5 bases each). The length of the CDR3 is 16 residues. V dropped 6 bases and J dropped 4 bases, with 18 bases sitting between them. The CDR3 protein is CASRIMGVTSTGELFF. In DNA form, the CDR3 reads TGTGCCAGCAGAATAATGGGGGTTACGAGCACCGGGGAGCTGTTTTTT.

The chain combines TRBV30 with TRBJ1-6, with 11 bases aligning to TRBD1. The germline CDR1 and CDR2 sequences are GTSNPN and SVGIG (reference sequence). After removal of 1 base from V and 9 bases from J, the junction contained 2 bases not matched to a gene. This CDR3 has 14 residues. DNA for the CDR3: TGTGCCTGGAGTGAGGGACAGGGGGGTTCACCCCTCCACTTT. It specifies CAWSEGQGGSPLHF.

This clonotype was seen many times. The chain carries TRBV6-1 and TRBJ1-5; TRBD1 matches 7 bases. Trimming removed 5 bases from V and 11 bases from J; junction bases left unmatched: 6. The CDR3 covers 12 residues. From germline, CDR1 is MNHNS and CDR2 SASEGT. CDR3 DNA: TGTGCCAGCAGTTCTCCAGGGGGGGCCCAGCATTTT. It yields the protein CASSSPGGAQHF.

At least ten counts were recorded for this clonotype. The chain carries TRBV27 and TRBJ2-7, with 7 bases fitting TRBD2. The CDR3 extends over 14 amino acids. The germline CDR1 and CDR2 sequences are MNHEY and SMNVEV (reference sequence). Unmatched junction bases numbered 4, after V lost 4 bases and J lost 1 base. The CDR3 protein is CASSYKRGSYEQYF. CDR3 sequence (DNA): TGTGCCAGCAGTTACAAGCGGGGATCCTACGAGCAGTACTTC.

This clonotype turned up a few times. This chain links TRBV20-1 with TRBJ1-5; TRBD1 aligns across 7 bases. The CDR3 extends over 15 amino acids. Trimming at V came to 6 bases and at J to 0 bases, leaving 8 bases not matched to a gene. Germline CDR1 and CDR2: DFQATT and SNEGSKA (reference sequence). Here the CDR3 reads CSARTGTYSNQPQHF. In DNA, the CDR3 is TGCAGTGCGAGGACAGGTACCTATAGCAATCAGCCCCAGCATTTT.

The rearrangement links TRBV19 to TRBJ1-2, with D perhaps TRBD1 (5 bases). The ends were cut back, 4 bases at V and 2 bases at J, with 14 bases in the middle. There are 15 residues in the CDR3. Germline V gives CDR1 LNHDA, CDR2 SQIVND (reference sequence). The CDR3 loop is CASSTGRDLNYGYTF. CDR3 DNA: TGTGCCAGTAGTACAGGCAGGGACTTAAACTATGGCTACACCTTC.

V gene TRBV30 combines with J gene TRBJ2-1; D is uncertain. Germline-derived CDR1 and CDR2 are GTSNPN and SVGIG (reference sequence). The V end lost 5 bases, the J end lost 0 bases, and 5 bases lay between the germline ends. This CDR3 has 12 residues. CDR3 in DNA: TGTGCCTGGCTTAGCTCCTACAATGAGCAGTTCTTC. Translation: CAWLSSYNEQFF.

There are many counts of this clonotype. The chain links TRBV7-9 to TRBJ2-5; D gene unclear. Trimming stripped 1 base from V and 1 base from J, with 7 bases between. Germline loops: CDR1 SEHNR, CDR2 FQNEAQ (reference sequence). This CDR3 has 14 residues. In DNA form, the CDR3 reads TGTGCCAGCAGCTTAGTTGGCAGCCAAGAGACCCAGTACTTC. This translates into CASSLVGSQETQYF.

This rearrangement joins TRBV19 to TRBJ1-2; perhaps TRBD1 as D (6 bases). Germline V lookup: CDR1 LNHDA, CDR2 SQIVND (reference sequence). The CDR3 has 14 amino acids. The ends were cut back, 10 bases at V and 4 bases at J, with 19 bases in the middle. CDR3 amino acids: CAIRPGGAGYGYTF. The CDR3, as DNA: TGTGCCATACGGCCTGGGGGGGCCGGCTATGGCTACACCTTC. Using reference TRBV19 and TRBJ1-2 for the parts outside the CDR3, the full variable domain is DGGITQSPKYLFRKEGQNVTLSCEQNLNHDAMYWYRQDPGQGLRLIYYSQIVNDFQKGDIAEGYSVSREKKESFPLTVTSAQKNPTAFYLCAIRPGGAGYGYTFGSGTRLTVV.

The chain carries TRBV30 and TRBJ2-5, with D perhaps TRBD1 (6 bases). The CDR3 length is 15 residues. Trimming stripped 2 bases from V and 2 bases from J, with 15 bases between. Per the germline V gene, CDR1 is GTSNPN and CDR2 is SVGIG (reference sequence). The CDR3 DNA is TGTGCCTGGAGTCGAATCGGGACACCTCAAGAGACCCAGTACTTC. Translating it yields CAWSRIGTPQETQYF.

This sequence joins TRBV27 and TRBJ1-5; D gene ambiguous. Germline values: CDR1 MNHEY, CDR2 SMNVEV (reference sequence). The V and J ends lost 0 bases and 0 bases respectively, with 6 bases between them. This CDR3 contains 15 residues. The CDR3 nucleotides are TGTGCCAGCAGTTTATCGAGAAGTAGCAATCAGCCCCAGCATTTT. This sequence encodes CASSLSRSSNQPQHF.

This clonotype showed up just a few times. The CDR3 is CASSQVGTGRLYEQYF. The CDR3 nucleotides are TGCGCCAGCAGCCAAGTCGGGACAGGGAGGTTGTACGAGCAGTACTTC. This rearrangement joins TRBV4-1 to TRBJ2-7, with TRBD1 matching 9 bases. Germline CDR1 reads MGHRA; CDR2 reads YSYEKL. The CDR3 runs 16 residues. V was pared by 1 base and J by 4 bases, with 8 bases of the junction left unmatched.

This clonotype was detected many times. The V gene is TRBV20-1, the J gene TRBJ1-1, with a possible D match to TRBD1 (5 bases). The CDR3 is made up of 13 amino acids. Germline V gives CDR1 DFQATT, CDR2 SNEGSKA (reference sequence). V was shortened by 3 bases and J by 3 bases, with 11 bases between the two germline ends. DNA for the CDR3: TGCAGTGCTAGTTGGGGGTTGGACACTGAAGCTTTCTTT. Translated, it gives CSASWGLDTEAFF.

This clonotype was counted many times. The chain combines TRBV6-1 with TRBJ1-1; D remains ambiguous. Germline V gives CDR1 MNHNS, CDR2 SASEGT. CDR3 length: 15 amino acids. Trimming cost V 6 bases and J 4 bases, with 18 bases left between them. The CDR3 sequence: CASRTTDLDGTEAFF. The CDR3 DNA follows: TGTGCCAGCAGGACCACCGACCTTGATGGCACTGAAGCTTTCTTT.

Details on this clonotype: The junction departs from the called germline gene at one end, perhaps through a read error. The chain recombines TRBV7-9 with TRBJ1-5; 7 nucleotides match TRBD1. The CDR3 is 15 residues long. Germline CDR1 is SEHNR and CDR2 is FQNEAQ (reference sequence). CDR3 nucleotide sequence: TGTGTCAGCAGCTTAGGAAGGGGAGGGGGCCAGCCCCAGCATTTT. This encodes CVSSLGRGGGQPQHF.

This clonotype was counted ten times or more. The CDR3 nucleotides are TGCGCCAGCAGTTCTCCGGGACAGGGTTTCGAGCAGTACTTC. Amino acid sequence: CASSSPGQGFEQYF. The V gene is TRBV4-1, the J gene TRBJ2-7; TRBD1 matches 9 bases. Per germline, CDR1 MGHRA and CDR2 YSYEKL. The CDR3 loop spans 14 amino acids. After removal of 6 bases from V and 6 bases from J, the junction contained 9 bases not matched to a gene.

The chain recombines TRBV28 with TRBJ2-1; maybe TRBD2 (6 bases). V was pared by 8 bases and J by 7 bases, with 21 bases between. CDR3 length: 15 residues. CDR1 and CDR2 from the germline V gene are MDHEN and SYDVKM. The CDR3: CASGAGLRGVNEQFF. The CDR3 bases are TGTGCCAGCGGAGCGGGTCTGAGAGGTGTTAATGAGCAGTTCTTC.

This clonotype was seen a handful of times. The V and J genes are TRBV28 and TRBJ1-5; no reliable D call. V was cut by 6 bases and J by 2 bases, with 14 bases left in between. The CDR3 runs 15 residues. Germline V lookup: CDR1 MDHEN, CDR2 SYDVKM. Here the CDR3 reads CASRQGSSGNQPQHF. Here the CDR3 DNA reads TGTGCCAGCAGGCAAGGCTCGAGTGGCAATCAGCCCCAGCATTTT.

This clonotype was observed many times. V and J are TRBV19 and TRBJ2-7; 7 positions agree with TRBD1. CDR3 length: 14 residues. Germline CDR1 reads LNHDA; CDR2 reads SQIVND (reference sequence). Germline trimming cut 5 bases from V and 3 bases from J; bases unmatched to any gene: 7. The chain's CDR3 is CASSPQTGHYEQYF. CDR3 DNA sequence: TGTGCCAGTAGTCCCCAGACAGGGCACTACGAGCAGTACTTC.

This clonotype came up many times. The chain couples TRBV12-3 or TRBV12-4 to TRBJ2-4; 10 positions agree with TRBD1. The trim removed 5 bases at V and 5 bases at J, leaving 3 bases unmatched. The CDR3 contains 14 residues. The DNA for the CDR3 is TGTGCCAGCAGTGCCGGGACAGGGGAAAACATTCAGTACTTC. Amino acids: CASSAGTGENIQYF.